This T cell receptor beta chain was sequenced for a study of patients and donors after allogeneic stem cell transplantation (dated by TCRdb to between 2020 and 2021). Receptors were amplified or captured by RT-PCR. The instrument given in TCRdb is NextSeq 550. TCRdb applied fastp at Q25 and MiXCR to the public reads, then kept only in-frame beta chains. Every distinct CDR3 protein forms one entry, paired with its most common genes and DNA. The sample has about a million distinct CDR3 sequences on record, roughly 18% of them singletons. The ten biggest clones cover under 6.5% of the sample. A remark on this clonotype: Its antigen remains undetermined. No base qualities exist here, and no much larger clone lies one base off it.

From cysteine to phenylalanine, the CDR3 is 16 amino acids long. The only DNA kept is the CDR3, 48 bases in frame from the first base. Cut back by 3 bases and 2 bases, the V and J ends lie 17 bases apart. Sequences MNHEY (CDR1) and SVGAGI (CDR2) are obtained from the germline V gene. The sequence links TRBV6-5 to TRBJ2-7; the D gene could be TRBD1 or TRBD2, each one agreeing over 5 bases. The sequence came from a human donor who was either an allogeneic HSCT recipient or a stem cell or donor lymphocyte infusion donor (not recorded which). It is not recorded whose cells these are; they may come from a transplant donor. The sample taken for sequencing was blood, either unsorted or a sorted T cell fraction (not recorded which). The DNA is TGTGCCAGCAGTTATGAGGAAGGGGACGTCGCCTACGAGCAGTACTTC. This encodes CASSYEEGDVAYEQYF.